Below are 21 T cell receptor beta chains sequenced from a single sample in a study of identifying expanded T cells in peripheral blood. The method was immunoSEQ multiplex PCR; TCRdb's version includes in-frame clones alone and lacks a portion of them. The sample contains some 130,000 clones, 75% to 90% of which appear only once. Source material: blood. These receptors were obtained from a person between 18 and 75 years old in good health.

The CDR3 nucleotides are TGTGCCAGCAGTGACGAGTTTAGCGGCACCTACGAGCAGTACTTC. Translating it yields CASSDEFSGTYEQYF. The J gene is TRBJ2-5, the V gene TRBV2; weak D call: TRBD2 (6 bases). The DNA end is more similar to TRBJ2-7, so the J call may be wrong. CDR1 and CDR2 from the germline V gene are SNHLY and FYNNEI. The CDR3 covers 15 residues.

A single count supports this clone. J is TRBJ2-7 and V is TRBV29-1; no clear D gene. The CDR3 has 12 residues. Germline V gene data show CDR1 as SQVTM and CDR2 as ANQGSEA. Trimming left V 6 bases short and J 7 bases short, with 16 bases between. CDR3: CSVTVVSEEQYF. The CDR3 DNA is TGCAGCGTCACTGTAGTGTCGGAGGAGCAGTACTTC.

CDR3: CASSPTGQRSIYEQYF. The CDR3, as DNA: TGTGCCAGCAGCCCCACGGGACAGCGAAGCATCTACGAGCAGTACTTC. The V gene is TRBV5-8, the J gene TRBJ2-7; 7 positions match TRBD1. With 4 bases clipped from V and 3 bases from J, the junction kept 13 bases outside the gene matches. The CDR3 has 16 residues. Germline loops: CDR1 SGHTS, CDR2 YDEGEE.

The J gene is TRBJ1-4, the V gene TRBV2; a possible D gene is TRBD1 (5 bases). V was pared by 2 bases and J by 7 bases, with 11 bases between. The CDR3 totals 14 residues. CDR1 is SNHLY, CDR2 FYNNEI, per germline. DNA of the CDR3: TGTGCCAGCAGTGAACAGGGCGAAGGTGAAAAACTGTTTTTT. It codes for CASSEQGEGEKLFF.

This clone was counted a single time. DNA of the CDR3: TGTGCCAGCAGTTTGGGGATTGGCACCGGGGAGCTGTTTTTT. Protein product: CASSLGIGTGELFF. This chain uses TRBV28 with TRBJ2-2; D not resolved. Per the germline V gene, CDR1 is MDHEN and CDR2 is SYDVKM. V was pared by 3 bases and J by 4 bases, with 9 bases between. This CDR3 has 14 amino acids.

The chain couples TRBV2 to TRBJ1-2; D is undetermined. Germline CDR1 is SNHLY and CDR2 is FYNNEI. CDR3 length: 10 amino acids. V was clipped by 9 bases and J by 5 bases, with 7 bases between them. CDR3: CASNQYGYTF. The CDR3 nucleotides read TGTGCCAGTAATCAATATGGCTACACCTTC. Together with reference TRBV2 and TRBJ1-2, the CDR3 gives the full variable domain: EPEVTQTPSHQVTQMGQEVILRCVPISNHLYFYWYRQILGQKVEFLVSFYNNEISEKSEIFDDQFSVERPDGSNFTLKIRSTKLEDSAMYFCASNQYGYTFGSGTRLTVV.

The chain is built from TRBV6-1 and TRBJ1-6; tentatively, D is TRBD1 (6 bases). Trimming left V 6 bases short and J 5 bases short, with 11 bases between. Germline-derived CDR1 and CDR2 are MNHNS and SASEGT. The CDR3 covers 14 residues. CDR3 bases: TGTGCCAGCAGCGGCGGGGGCCATAATTCACCCCTCCACTTT. Its translation is CASSGGGHNSPLHF.

V is TRBV11-2 and J is TRBJ1-6; unclear D gene. V lost 5 bases to trimming and J lost 7 bases, with 12 bases between them. Germline-derived CDR1 and CDR2 are SGHAT and FQNNGV. The CDR3 extends over 14 amino acids. CDR3 in amino acids: CASSIQMGNSPLHF. CDR3 nucleotides: TGTGCCAGCAGCATACAAATGGGGAATTCACCCCTCCACTTT.

In its sample, this clone was seen once. The chain is built from TRBV6-1 and TRBJ2-7; 10 bases are shared with TRBD1. Germline V gene sequence: CDR1 MNHNS, CDR2 SASEGT. V trimming: 8 bases; J trimming: 3 bases; junction bases outside the gene matches: 10. The CDR3 consists of 15 residues. The CDR3 loop is CASDRGLSSSYEQYF. CDR3 DNA sequence: TGTGCCAGCGACAGGGGGCTCTCCTCTAGCTACGAGCAGTACTTC.

The rearrangement uses TRBV5-6 and TRBJ1-4; D uncertain. There are 14 residues in the CDR3. Per the germline V gene, CDR1 is SGHDT and CDR2 is YYEEEE. The V end lost 0 bases, the J end lost 3 bases, and 6 bases lay between the germline ends. Written as DNA, the CDR3 is TGTGCCAGCAGCTTGGCGGGCTCTAATGAAAAACTGTTTTTT. Its protein is CASSLAGSNEKLFF.

The V gene is TRBV28, the J gene TRBJ2-7, with unresolved D. CDR1 is MDHEN, CDR2 SYDVKM, per germline. This CDR3 has 13 amino acids. Trimming removed 2 bases from V and 5 bases from J, with 10 bases in between. CDR3 DNA: TGTGCCAGCAGTTTACGGCCATACAACGAGCAGTACTTC. Translation gives CASSLRPYNEQYF.

The gene calls are TRBV29-1 and TRBJ2-4; TRBD1 matches 7 bases. CDR1 SQVTM and CDR2 ANQGSEA come from the germline V gene. V shed 7 bases, J shed 1 base, and the junction held 4 bases outside the gene matches. The CDR3 length is 13 residues. CDR3 bases: TGCAGCGCCCTACAGGGGGCCAAAAACATTCAGTACTTC. Protein product: CSALQGAKNIQYF.

The chain couples TRBV5-1 to TRBJ1-2; 8 nucleotides align to TRBD1. This CDR3 contains 13 residues. CDR1 SGHRS and CDR2 YFSETQ come from the germline V gene. V trimming: 3 bases; J trimming: 8 bases; junction bases outside the gene matches: 6. The CDR3 bases are TGCGCCAGCAGCTCCGGACAGGGTGACGGCTACACCTTC. This encodes CASSSGQGDGYTF. Complete variable domain (other parts from reference TRBV5-1 and TRBJ1-2): KAGVTQTPRYLIKTRGQQVTLSCSPISGHRSVSWYQQTPGQGLQFLFEYFSETQRNKGNFPGRFSGRQFSNSRSEMNVSTLELGDSALYLCASSSGQGDGYTFGSGTRLTVV.

This clone has only one observation. This chain connects TRBV30 to TRBJ1-1, with D uncertain. Germline V CDR1 and CDR2: GTSNPN, SVGIG (reference sequence). There are 13 residues in the CDR3. Trimming pared 0 bases from V and 5 bases from J, leaving 10 bases between. Here the CDR3 reads CAWSVREHTEAFF. In DNA, the CDR3 is TGTGCCTGGAGTGTACGGGAACATACTGAAGCTTTCTTT.

The chain uses TRBV2 and TRBJ2-5, with D perhaps matching TRBD1 (6 bases). CDR3 length: 14 amino acids. V lost 11 bases and J 3 bases, leaving 19 bases between the germline ends. Germline loops: CDR1 SNHLY, CDR2 FYNNEI. The CDR3 DNA is TGTGCCGGCAACCCCGACAGGACTGAAGAGACCCAGTACTTC. Its translation: CAGNPDRTEETQYF.

The chain has TRBV21-1 and TRBJ2-7; no check of the table's D call, TRBD1, against the DNA was made. TRBV21-1 is a listed pseudogene. This CDR3 is 14 amino acids long. CDR3 in amino acids: CASKRDRRSYEQYF. CDR3 in DNA: TGTGCCAGCAAAAGGGACAGGCGATCCTACGAGCAGTACTTC.

This clone has only one observation. The V and J genes are TRBV5-4 and TRBJ2-5; tentative D call: TRBD2 (6 bases). This CDR3 spans 14 amino acids. Germline CDR1 SGHNT, CDR2 YYREEE (reference sequence). Trimming stripped 0 bases from V and 5 bases from J, with 11 bases between. The DNA of the CDR3 is TGTGCCAGCAGCTTGGCCCGAGGGAGGGAGACCCAGTACTTC. Protein: CASSLARGRETQYF.

The genes are TRBV5-1 and TRBJ2-1; 7 nucleotides line up with TRBD1. The germline V gene has CDR1 SGHRS and CDR2 YFSETQ. This CDR3 has 17 residues. Trimming cost V 3 bases and J 1 base; bases outside gene matches: 10. CDR3: CASSSRQGSESYNEQFF. In DNA, the CDR3 is TGCGCCAGCAGCTCCCGACAGGGTTCCGAATCCTACAATGAGCAGTTCTTC.

This clone was seen a handful of times. The rearrangement uses TRBV5-1 and TRBJ2-3; 9 bases align to TRBD1. Trimming took 10 bases from V and 3 from J; bases not matched to a gene: 3. The CDR3 loop spans 12 amino acids. From germline, CDR1 is SGHRS and CDR2 YFSETQ. This CDR3 is CASGQGTDTQYF. CDR3 DNA sequence: TGCGCCTCCGGACAGGGGACAGATACGCAGTATTTT.

The chain links TRBV27 to TRBJ1-1; D gene unclear. With 3 bases removed from V and 0 bases from J, the gap between germline ends came to 8 bases. The length of the CDR3 is 14 residues. Germline CDR1 reads MNHEY; CDR2 reads SMNVEV (reference sequence). DNA for the CDR3: TGTGCCAGCAGTTTGCGAGTACTGAACACTGAAGCTTTCTTT. As protein: CASSLRVLNTEAFF.

This clone has only a few counts. V is TRBV7-9 and J is TRBJ2-3, with D perhaps matching TRBD2 (5 bases). Looked up from germline, CDR1 is SEHNR and CDR2 is FQNEAQ (reference sequence). Deletions cut 7 bases from V and 2 bases from J, with 13 bases between. This CDR3 contains 14 residues. CDR3 amino acids: CASTPSGDTDTQYF. The CDR3, as DNA: TGTGCCAGCACCCCCAGCGGAGACACAGATACGCAGTATTTT.